The sequence of this TCR beta chain was determined in a study of shared clonotypes between healthy human individuals. Remarks on this clone: Its antigen is not known.

Study outcomes and limitations: Sequencing depth was expected to affect clonotype sharing among donors.

This CDR3 is built from 16 residues. From germline, CDR1 is MNHNS and CDR2 SASEGT. V shed 1 base, J shed 3 bases, and the junction held 8 bases outside the gene matches. The method was immunoSEQ multiplex PCR; TCRdb's version includes in-frame clones alone and lacks a portion of them. This table has 950,000 to 1,300,000 clones, around 74% appearing once. This chain uses TRBV6-1 with TRBJ2-5, with 7 bases lining up with TRBD2. Input material: memory CD4+ T cells sorted from blood. Subset noted: CD45RA-negative fraction. This receptor was identified in a man aged 18 to 35 in good health. CDR3 protein: CASSEVTGGGKETQYF. The CDR3 region has the DNA TGTGCCAGCAGTGAAGTTACAGGCGGGGGTAAAGAGACCCAGTACTTC.